Shown below are 6 T cell receptor beta chains from a single sample sequenced in a study of control samples from healthy donors and cancer patients. Repertoires were generated with immunoSEQ multiplex PCR, while TCRdb's copy carries only in-frame clones and drops some. Among 80,000 to 100,000 clones listed, 85% to 90% were seen once. What was sequenced was blood. Every receptor here comes from a man aged 25 to 40 in good health.

The chain combines TRBV6-5 with TRBJ1-1; no definite D call. Germline V lookup: CDR1 MNHEY, CDR2 SVGAGI. The CDR3 has 15 amino acids. V lost 0 bases and J lost 9, with 17 bases in between. CDR3 nucleotide sequence: TGTGCCAGCAGTTACTCGAGTGTGGGGAGCTGGCAAGCTTTCTTT. Protein sequence: CASSYSSVGSWQAFF.

This rearrangement joins TRBV6-4 to TRBJ1-3; tentative D call: TRBD1 (6 bases). The V end was cut by 4 bases, the J end by 0 bases, with 10 bases between. The V gene's germline CDR1 is MRHNA and CDR2 SNTAGT. This CDR3 has 15 amino acids. The CDR3 protein is CASSARDTSGNTIYF. The CDR3 nucleotides read TGTGCCAGCAGTGCCCGGGACACCTCTGGAAACACCATATATTTT.

The chain is built from TRBV7-3 and TRBJ1-1; D not resolved. This CDR3 is built from 14 residues. Trimming stripped 5 bases from V and 1 base from J, with 11 bases between. The germline V gene encodes CDR1 SGHTA and CDR2 FQGTGA. CDR3 protein: CASSATPGNTEAFF. The CDR3, as DNA: TGTGCCAGCAGCGCCACCCCAGGGAACACTGAAGCTTTCTTT.

This chain joins TRBV24-1 and TRBJ2-1; 13 bases map to TRBD2. V gave up 2 bases and J gave up 5 bases; unmatched junction bases: 17. There are 21 residues in the CDR3. From germline, CDR1 is KGHDR and CDR2 SFDVKD. The CDR3 loop reads CATSDSTSGRVGTRRDNEQFF. CDR3 DNA sequence: TGTGCCACCAGTGATTCCACTAGCGGGAGGGTGGGCACAAGGAGAGACAATGAGCAGTTCTTC.

The chain joins TRBV21-1 to TRBJ1-4; TRBD1, as called in the table, went unchecked against the DNA. TRBV21-1 is shown as a pseudogene. This CDR3 region has 15 residues. The CDR3: CASSTLSGLNEKLFF. CDR3 bases: TGTGCCAGCAGCACCCTGTCAGGTTTAAATGAAAAACTGTTTTTT.

The gene calls are TRBV19 and TRBJ1-2; the D is unclear. This CDR3 has 12 amino acids. V was pared by 7 bases and J by 0 bases, with 6 bases between. CDR1 and CDR2 from the germline V gene are LNHDA and SQIVND (reference sequence). The DNA for the CDR3 is TGTGCCAGTATGGCTTCTAACTATGGCTACACCTTC. It yields the protein CASMASNYGYTF.